This T cell receptor (beta chain) was captured in a study of blood T cell repertoires in COVID-19. Assay used: immunoSEQ multiplex PCR; TCRdb lists only in-frame clones, some missing. Of around 88,000 clones in the sample, around 85% were seen once. Germline V gives CDR1 SGHNT, CDR2 YENEEA. CDR3 length: 18 amino acids. With 4 bases removed from V and 0 bases from J, the gap between germline ends came to 21 bases. Sequences were obtained from peripheral blood. The genes are TRBV11-3 and TRBJ1-2; the D gene is possibly TRBD1 (6 bases). The receptor's source is a man between 60 and 75 years old with acute or convalescent COVID-19. For the CDR3, the DNA is TGTGCCAGCAGCTCCGGGACAATAGGAACCTTACCTAACTATGGCTACACCTTC. Translated, it gives CASSSGTIGTLPNYGYTF.